Below are 30 T cell receptor beta chains sequenced from a single sample in a study of regulatory T cells in long-lasting Graves disease. Arm-PCR of CDR3 regions with iRepertoire HTBI primers generated TCR beta libraries. In TCRdb, the multiplex PCR reads were re-called with MiXCR into one record per CDR3 protein. The data show about 450,000 distinct CDR3 sequences, approximately 14% seen once. Time point denoted: newly diagnosed GD, antithyroid drugs for less than 3 months. Scientists built the TCR library using RNA that was extracted from PBMCs. These records were also assigned to another study, of T cells in Graves' hyperthyroidism and ophthalmopathy.

This specimen consisted of peripheral blood mononuclear cells (PBMCs), obtained at new diagnosis, from a patient treated with antithyroid drugs. These receptor sequences come from a woman in her forties or fifties with Graves disease.

The sample holds many counts of this clonotype. The V gene is TRBV20-1, the J gene TRBJ2-5; D uncertain. The CDR3 length is 11 residues. The V gene lost 3 bases and the J gene lost 3 bases, with 5 bases spanning the gap. Looked up from germline, CDR1 is DFQATT and CDR2 is SNEGSKA (reference sequence). CDR3 sequence reads: CSAREKETQYF. Here the CDR3 DNA reads TGCAGTGCTAGGGAGAAAGAGACCCAGTACTTC.

This clonotype was seen ten or more times. The rearrangement links TRBV3-1 to TRBJ2-3; no reliable D call. CDR3 length: 14 amino acids. Germline values: CDR1 LGHDT, CDR2 YNNKEL (reference sequence). The V end lost 0 bases, the J end lost 2 bases, and 6 bases lay between the germline ends. CDR3 nucleotides: TGTGCCAGCAGCCAAGACACTTACACAGATACGCAGTATTTT. Encoded protein: CASSQDTYTDTQYF.

This clonotype was seen ten or more times. V is TRBV3-1 and J is TRBJ2-3; D gene uncertain. Trimming cost V 0 bases and J 3 bases, with 13 bases left between them. The CDR3 is 16 amino acids. Germline V gene lookup returns CDR1 LGHDT and CDR2 YNNKEL (reference sequence). In DNA, the CDR3 is TGTGCCAGCAGCCAAGATCAGCTTCTGATGACAGATACGCAGTATTTT. Translating gives CASSQDQLLMTDTQYF.

This clonotype turned up a few times. The V call is TRBV7-9, the J call TRBJ2-2; 9 bases map to TRBD1. V lost 5 bases, J lost 6 bases, and 10 bases stayed unmatched. CDR1 is SEHNR, CDR2 FQNEAQ, per germline (reference sequence). The CDR3 length is 16 residues. The CDR3 protein is CASSPADRGWAGELFF. The DNA for the CDR3 is TGTGCCAGCAGCCCCGCGGACAGGGGTTGGGCCGGGGAGCTGTTTTTT.

In its sample, this clonotype was seen many times. CDR3 sequence reads: CASSPGLNNEKLFF. CDR3 nucleotides: TGTGCCAGCTCCCCGGGACTAAATAATGAAAAACTGTTTTTT. J is TRBJ1-4 and V is TRBV28; D may be TRBD1 (5 bases). Germline V gives CDR1 MDHEN, CDR2 SYDVKM. The CDR3 has 14 amino acids. V dropped 8 bases and J dropped 4 bases, with 14 bases sitting between them.

This clonotype showed up many times. The V and J genes are TRBV5-1 and TRBJ2-3; 11 bases agree with TRBD2. Germline V gene sequence: CDR1 SGHRS, CDR2 YFSETQ. With V trimmed by 2 bases and J by 4 bases, 6 bases remained unmatched. The CDR3 has 16 residues. CDR3 region: CASSFSLAGGADTQYF. The CDR3 coding sequence is TGCGCCAGCAGCTTCTCGCTAGCGGGAGGCGCAGATACGCAGTATTTT.

This clonotype has ten or more counts. The chain employs TRBV3-1 and TRBJ1-6, with 7 bases matching TRBD1. The CDR3 has 17 residues. Germline CDR1 is LGHDT and CDR2 is YNNKEL (reference sequence). Trimming at V came to 4 bases and at J to 0 bases, leaving 6 bases not matched to a gene. This CDR3 reads CASSPSGQSSYNSPLHF. CDR3 nucleotide sequence: TGTGCCAGCAGCCCGTCGGGACAGAGCTCCTATAATTCACCCCTCCACTTT.

This clonotype appeared many times. The genes are TRBV7-6 and TRBJ2-2; D remains unclear. Between the trimmed V and J ends, which lost 2 bases and 3 bases, there was a span of 10 bases. Germline assignment: CDR1 SGHVS and CDR2 FNYEAQ. The CDR3 is 15 residues long. CDR3 in amino acids: CASSLSQEDTGELFF. The CDR3 nucleotides read TGTGCCAGCAGCTTAAGCCAGGAAGACACCGGGGAGCTGTTTTTT.

This clonotype has ten or more counts. This sequence joins TRBV5-1 and TRBJ2-3; D remains ambiguous. The V end was cut by 1 base, the J end by 2 bases, with 8 bases between. The CDR3 is 14 amino acids. Germline V gene lookup returns CDR1 SGHRS and CDR2 YFSETQ. DNA of the CDR3: TGCGCCAGCAGCTTGAACGGCTTCACAGATACGCAGTATTTT. Translation gives CASSLNGFTDTQYF.

This clonotype was observed at least ten times. This chain links TRBV28 with TRBJ2-7, with D possibly matching TRBD2 (7 bases). The CDR3 is 15 residues long. Looked up from germline, CDR1 is MDHEN and CDR2 is SYDVKM. V lost 5 bases, J lost 6 bases, and 20 bases lay in between. The CDR3 DNA sequence: TGTGCCAGCAGTATCCGGACAGCGGGGTTTGGCGAGCAGTACTTC. Translating gives CASSIRTAGFGEQYF. Based on the CDR3 plus reference TRBV28 and TRBJ2-7, the full variable domain is DVKVTQSSRYLVKRTGEKVFLECVQDMDHENMFWYRQDPGLGLRLIYFSYDVKMKEKGDIPEGYSVSREKKERFSLILESASTNQTSMYLCASSIRTAGFGEQYFGPGTRLTVT.

This chain links TRBV20-1 with TRBJ2-3; D unresolved. The CDR3 spans 13 residues. Germline V gene lookup returns CDR1 DFQATT and CDR2 SNEGSKA (reference sequence). Trimming left V 2 bases short and J 6 bases short, with 12 bases between. Written as DNA, the CDR3 is TGCAGTGCTAGAACCCCGGTAGTCGATACGCAGTATTTT. Its translation is CSARTPVVDTQYF.

This clonotype was recorded at least ten times. The chain couples TRBV28 to TRBJ2-5; TRBD2 matches at 8 bases. The CDR3 length is 16 residues. CDR1 is MDHEN, CDR2 SYDVKM, per germline. Trimming took 2 bases from V and 4 from J; bases not matched to a gene: 9. The CDR3 loop reads CASSLPAGAFIETQYF. The CDR3 DNA reads as TGTGCCAGCAGTTTACCAGCGGGAGCGTTCATAGAGACCCAGTACTTC.

V and J are TRBV6-1 and TRBJ2-3, with a possible D match to TRBD1 (7 bases). This CDR3 has 18 amino acids. Germline V gene data show CDR1 as MNHNS and CDR2 as SASEGT. V was trimmed by 6 bases and J by 0 bases, leaving 22 bases between them. CDR3 sequence (DNA): TGTGCCAGCAGCCCCACCGGTGGAGGGGGCGATAGCACAGATACGCAGTATTTT. This sequence encodes CASSPTGGGGDSTDTQYF.

This clonotype was recorded a few times. V is TRBV18 and J is TRBJ2-1; 13 nucleotides align to TRBD2. The CDR3 is 18 residues long. Per germline, CDR1 KGHSH and CDR2 LQKENI. The V gene end was trimmed by 4 bases and the J gene end by 0 bases; junction bases not matched to a gene: 6. Here the CDR3 reads CASSLRTSGRSSYNEQFF. The CDR3 bases are TGTGCCAGCTCACTACGGACTAGCGGGAGAAGCTCCTACAATGAGCAGTTCTTC.

This clonotype was found many times. CDR3 bases: TGCGCCAGCAGTGAGCCTGGACTTGGTACAGATACGCAGTATTTT. This encodes CASSEPGLGTDTQYF. V gene TRBV10-1 combines with J gene TRBJ2-3, with D perhaps matching TRBD2 (5 bases). The length of the CDR3 is 15 residues. Trimming took 2 bases from V and 3 from J, leaving 12 bases between them. Germline V gene sequence: CDR1 WNHNN, CDR2 SYGVQD (reference sequence).

This clonotype was detected ten times or more. The rearrangement links TRBV28 to TRBJ2-7; D is undetermined. The germline V gene encodes CDR1 MDHEN and CDR2 SYDVKM. There are 12 residues in the CDR3. The V gene lost 11 bases and the J gene lost 1 base, with 12 bases spanning the gap. CDR3 in DNA: TGTGCCTCCAATCTGGCGTCCTACGAGCAGTACTTC. Amino acids: CASNLASYEQYF.

The sample holds many counts of this clonotype. The rearrangement uses TRBV10-1 and TRBJ2-7, with 8 bases fitting TRBD2. CDR3 size: 14 residues. From germline, CDR1 is WNHNN and CDR2 SYGVQD (reference sequence). The junction had 10 bases not matched to a gene; V was cut back by 6 bases and J by 6 bases. The CDR3 sequence is CASSSAGVPLEQYF. As DNA, the CDR3 is TGCGCCAGCAGCTCAGCGGGAGTCCCCCTCGAGCAGTACTTC.

Ten or more counts support this clonotype. V is TRBV7-8 and J is TRBJ2-3; TRBD1 agrees at 10 bases. CDR1 SGHVS and CDR2 FQNEAQ come from the germline V gene. This CDR3 has 16 residues. The junction had 10 bases not matched to a gene; V was cut back by 5 bases and J by 5 bases. The CDR3 here is CASSLKDRGRGDTQYF. In DNA, the CDR3 is TGTGCCAGCAGCCTAAAAGACAGGGGGCGAGGAGATACGCAGTATTTT.

This clonotype was seen ten or more times. This sequence joins TRBV6-5 and TRBJ2-7; the D gene is possibly TRBD1 (7 bases). This CDR3 region has 14 residues. Trimming stripped 4 bases from V and 6 bases from J, with 16 bases between. Looked up from germline, CDR1 is MNHEY and CDR2 is SVGAGI. The CDR3 spells CASSSITQGGEQYF. CDR3 in DNA: TGTGCCAGCAGTTCAATAACGCAGGGGGGCGAGCAGTACTTC.

The chain couples TRBV30 to TRBJ1-4; maybe TRBD1 (6 bases). Trimming removed 1 base from V and 8 bases from J, with 14 bases in between. The CDR3 runs to 14 residues. CDR1 GTSNPN and CDR2 SVGIG come from the germline V gene (reference sequence). The DNA for the CDR3 is TGTGCCTGGAGTGACGGCAGGGGAGGGGAAAAACTGTTTTTT. Residues: CAWSDGRGGEKLFF.

This clonotype was recorded at least ten times. The chain is built from TRBV10-2 and TRBJ1-1; D call uncertain. V gave up 7 bases and J gave up 3 bases, with 12 bases separating them. The CDR3 extends over 13 amino acids. Per germline, CDR1 WSHSY and CDR2 SAAADI. CDR3 sequence: CASKLSLDTEAFF. CDR3 DNA: TGCGCCAGCAAACTTTCCCTTGACACTGAAGCTTTCTTT.

This clonotype was seen at least ten times. The chain joins TRBV28 to TRBJ2-3; the match to TRBD1 covers 8 bases. The CDR3 length is 16 residues. CDR1 is MDHEN and CDR2 is SYDVKM in the germline V gene. The V segment lost 6 bases and the J segment 1 base; nucleotides outside the gene matches: 9. The CDR3 nucleotides are TGTGCCAGCAGGCCCCAGGGGGCATGGGGCACAGATACGCAGTATTTT. It specifies CASRPQGAWGTDTQYF.

This clonotype was seen repeatedly, ten times or more. The chain recombines TRBV24-1 with TRBJ2-3, with a tentative D call TRBD2 (5 bases). The CDR3 has 16 residues. Trimming left V 2 bases short and J 6 bases short, with 17 bases between. CDR1 and CDR2 from the germline V gene are KGHDR and SFDVKD. The CDR3 DNA reads TGTGCCACCAGTGATTCGCTCCACGGGGTTGTTGATACGCAGTATTTT. Its translation is CATSDSLHGVVDTQYF.

This clonotype appeared many times. The chain recombines TRBV20-1 with TRBJ2-7; weak D call: TRBD2 (6 bases). Looked up from germline, CDR1 is DFQATT and CDR2 is SNEGSKA (reference sequence). Trimming left V 1 base short and J 0 bases short, with 13 bases between. The CDR3 runs 15 residues. CDR3 amino acids: CSARVAEGPSYEQYF. CDR3 DNA sequence: TGCAGTGCTAGAGTAGCGGAGGGGCCCTCCTACGAGCAGTACTTC.

This clonotype appeared a few times. The rearrangement links TRBV7-2 to TRBJ1-3, with D unresolved. Between the trimmed V and J ends, which lost 2 bases and 0 bases, there was a span of 11 bases. Germline V gene lookup returns CDR1 SGHTA and CDR2 FQGNSA. The CDR3 has 16 residues. The DNA of the CDR3 is TGTGCCAGCAGCTTAAGTCACGGAGCCTCTGGAAACACCATATATTTT. This codes for CASSLSHGASGNTIYF. Together with reference TRBV7-2 and TRBJ1-3, the CDR3 gives the full variable domain: GAGVSQSPSNKVTEKGKDVELRCDPISGHTALYWYRQSLGQGLEFLIYFQGNSAPDKSGLPSDRFSAERTGGSVSTLTIQRTQQEDSAVYLCASSLSHGASGNTIYFGEGSWLTVV.

This clonotype was detected many times. The chain employs TRBV7-8 and TRBJ2-3; 9 bases fit TRBD1. The CDR3 extends over 15 amino acids. The V gene's germline CDR1 is SGHVS and CDR2 FQNEAQ. The trim removed 5 bases at V and 3 bases at J, leaving 6 bases unmatched. CDR3 coding DNA: TGTGCCAGCAGCGCTGCGACAGGGGGGACAGATACGCAGTATTTT. Translated: CASSAATGGTDTQYF. Variable domain in full (rest from reference TRBV7-8 and TRBJ2-3): GAGVSQSPRYKVAKRGQDVALRCDPISGHVSLFWYQQALGQGPEFLTYFQNEAQLDKSGLPSDRFFAERPEGSVSTLKIQRTQQEDSAVYLCASSAATGGTDTQYFGPGTRLTVL.

This clonotype was found many times. The chain employs TRBV12-3 or TRBV12-4 and TRBJ1-1; no firm D call. The CDR3 spans 14 residues. Trimming pared 5 bases from V and 1 base from J, leaving 11 bases between. The DNA for the CDR3 is TGTGCCAGCAGTATTAGACTGAGGAACACTGAAGCTTTCTTT. This gives the protein CASSIRLRNTEAFF.

At least ten counts were recorded for this clonotype. V gene TRBV9 combines with J gene TRBJ2-7; D is possibly TRBD2 (6 bases). V was shortened by 1 base and J by 2 bases, with 10 bases between the two germline ends. The CDR3 covers 14 residues. CDR1 is SGDLS, CDR2 YYNGEE, per germline. CDR3 residues: CASSVSEGPYEQYF. Here the CDR3 DNA reads TGTGCCAGCAGCGTATCGGAGGGACCCTACGAGCAGTACTTC. Variable domain in full (rest from reference TRBV9 and TRBJ2-7): DSGVTQTPKHLITATGQRVTLRCSPRSGDLSVYWYQQSLDQGLQFLIQYYNGEERAKGNILERFSAQQFPDLHSELNLSSLELGDSALYFCASSVSEGPYEQYFGPGTRLTVT.

This clonotype was counted only a few times. V and J are TRBV30 and TRBJ2-4; the D is unclear. Germline assignment: CDR1 GTSNPN and CDR2 SVGIG (reference sequence). The CDR3 is 12 residues long. The V and J ends lost 0 bases and 7 bases respectively, with 7 bases between them. The CDR3 DNA reads as TGTGCCTGGAGTGTATTAGACAACATTCAGTACTTC. It is translated as CAWSVLDNIQYF.

This clonotype has ten or more counts. This chain links TRBV29-1 with TRBJ1-2; D gene unclear. Trimming shortened V by 3 bases and J by 3 bases, and 8 bases separated the two germline ends. CDR1 SQVTM and CDR2 ANQGSEA come from the germline V gene. The CDR3 covers 12 residues. CDR3 in amino acids: CSVDESDYGYTF. CDR3 in DNA: TGCAGCGTTGACGAGTCGGACTATGGCTACACCTTC.